Listed below are T cell receptor beta chains from one sample, sequenced in a study of beta chain features in type 1 diabetes. Profiled with immunoSEQ multiplex PCR; TCRdb holds only in-frame clones, not every one. Of around 280,000 clones listed, roughly 15% are singletons. The sample was naive CD4+ T cells from blood. All receptors come from a man aged 18-30 years with type 1 diabetes. The CDR3 runs from the conserved cysteine through the conserved F or W. The D gene is left open where the match is weak. Size is stated for part of the rows, as once, few or many counts, or as a class when the clone is expanded.

j_gene,abundance,d_gene,v_gene,CDR3aa,CDR3nt
TRBJ2-3,NA,NA,TRBV30,CAWSVKTLVADTQYF,TGTGCCTGGAGTGTAAAAACGCTAGTAGCAGATACGCAGTATTTT
TRBJ2-5,few,TRBD2,TRBV5-1,CASSLNWAGGAGGETQYF,TGCGCCAGCAGCTTGAATTGGGCCGGGGGGGCCGGAGGAGAGACCCAGTACTTC
TRBJ1-5,NA,NA,TRBV7-2,CASSLAVGNQPQHF,TGTGCCAGCAGCTTAGCAGTCGGTAATCAGCCCCAGCATTTT
TRBJ2-7,NA,NA,TRBV5-4,CASSSGYGGEQYF,TGTGCCAGCAGCTCCGGGTACGGGGGCGAGCAGTACTTC
TRBJ2-1,few,TRBD2,TRBV27,CASRPGLAGERSYNEQFF,TGTGCCAGCAGGCCGGGACTAGCGGGAGAAAGGTCCTACAATGAGCAGTTCTTC
TRBJ1-2,NA,TRBD1,TRBV29-1,CSVLHRGKVYGYTF,TGCAGCGTTCTCCACAGGGGTAAGGTCTATGGCTACACCTTC
TRBJ2-7,NA,NA,TRBV18,CASSPRPGGSEQYF,TGTGCCAGCTCACCAAGGCCAGGGGGGAGCGAGCAGTACTTC
TRBJ2-3,few,TRBD2,TRBV5-4,CASSRGTSGSTDTQYF,TGTGCCAGCAGCCGTGGGACTAGCGGGAGCACAGATACGCAGTATTTT
TRBJ2-1,NA,NA,TRBV5-6,CASSLGWGMFF,TGTGCCAGCAGCCTGGGTTGGGGCATGTTCTTC
TRBJ2-1,NA,TRBD1,TRBV29-1,CSVGQGAVNEQFF,TGCAGCGTTGGACAGGGGGCGGTAAATGAGCAGTTCTTC
TRBJ1-5,NA,NA,TRBV7-9,CASSRAGVNQPQHF,TGTGCCAGCAGCCGAGCAGGGGTCAATCAGCCCCAGCATTTT
TRBJ2-1,few,TRBD2,TRBV5-1,CASRILAGAVNEQFF,TGCGCCAGCCGCATACTAGCGGGGGCGGTAAATGAGCAGTTCTTC
TRBJ1-2,NA,NA,TRBV5-1,CASSQGQGHYGYTF,TGCGCCAGCAGCCAGGGGCAGGGGCACTATGGCTACACCTTC
TRBJ2-5,NA,NA,TRBV20-1,CSALTTETQYF,TGCAGTGCGCTGACTACGGAGACCCAGTACTTC
TRBJ2-1,NA,TRBD2,TRBV29-1,CSGMGLADVYNEQFF,TGCAGCGGGATGGGACTAGCGGATGTATACAATGAGCAGTTCTTC
TRBJ2-1,NA,TRBD2,TRBV7-8,CASSPQLSGGAGNEQFF,TGTGCCAGCAGCCCGCAGCTTAGCGGGGGGGCCGGGAATGAGCAGTTCTTC
TRBJ2-7,NA,TRBD1,TRBV27,CASRLRDSSYEQYF,TGTGCCAGCAGACTCCGGGACAGTTCCTACGAGCAGTACTTC
TRBJ1-5,NA,TRBD1,TRBV6-5,CATRPTGEAQPQHF,TGTGCCACCCGGCCGACAGGGGAGGCTCAGCCCCAGCATTTT
TRBJ2-1,NA,TRBD2,TRBV28,CASSLFRLIGGRYEQFF,TGTGCCAGCAGTTTATTCAGACTCATCGGCGGGAGGTATGAGCAGTTCTTC
TRBJ2-7,NA,TRBD1,TRBV6-1,CASLEGRQGDNEQYF,TGTGCCAGCCTTGAGGGAAGACAGGGAGATAACGAGCAGTACTTC
TRBJ2-5,NA,NA,TRBV14,CASSQDWATGETQYF,TGTGCCAGCAGCCAAGATTGGGCGACCGGAGAGACCCAGTACTTC
TRBJ2-7,NA,NA,TRBV28,CASSLKREQYF,TGTGCCAGCAGTTTAAAGCGCGAGCAGTACTTC
TRBJ2-7,NA,NA,TRBV18,CASSLTSPGETYEQYF,TGTGCCAGCTCACTCACCTCTCCGGGAGAAACCTACGAGCAGTACTTC
TRBJ2-4,many,NA,TRBV29-1,CSVGGLAKNIQYF,TGCAGCGTTGGAGGGTTAGCCAAAAACATTCAGTACTTC
TRBJ2-1,few,TRBD1,TRBV6-6,CASTGQGANEQFF,TGTGCCAGCACTGGCCAGGGGGCGAATGAGCAGTTCTTC
TRBJ2-7,once,NA,TRBV19,CASGYREGSEQYF,TGTGCCAGTGGTTATCGGGAAGGGAGCGAGCAGTACTTC
TRBJ2-1,few,TRBD2,TRBV9,CASSVKASGYNEQFF,TGTGCCAGCAGCGTAAAGGCTAGCGGGTACAATGAGCAGTTCTTC
TRBJ2-7,NA,TRBD1,TRBV6-6,CASSVTGSYEQYF,TGTGCCAGCAGTGTGACAGGGTCCTACGAGCAGTACTTC
TRBJ2-1,few,TRBD1,TRBV28,CASSQTGQGLHNEQFF,TGTGCCAGCAGTCAAACAGGACAGGGGCTGCACAATGAGCAGTTCTTC
TRBJ2-7,few,TRBD2,TRBV6-1,CASTDPRGVLYEQYF,TGTGCCAGCACCGACCCGCGGGGGGTACTCTACGAGCAGTACTTC
TRBJ2-3,NA,TRBD1,TRBV29-1,CSVLRQGGNTQYF,TGCAGCGTCCTACGACAGGGGGGAAATACGCAGTATTTT
TRBJ2-5,NA,TRBD2,TRBV28,CASRNGRDETQYF,TGTGCCAGCCGGAACGGGAGGGACGAGACCCAGTACTTC
TRBJ1-5,NA,NA,TRBV30,CAWAAGAQPQHF,TGTGCCTGGGCGGCGGGGGCTCAGCCCCAGCATTTT
TRBJ2-5,few,TRBD2,TRBV18,CASSPLADQETQYF,TGTGCCAGCTCACCTCTAGCGGACCAAGAGACCCAGTACTTC
TRBJ2-3,NA,NA,TRBV4-2,CASSHGGSGSSTDTQYF,TGTGCCAGCAGCCATGGAGGTTCGGGCTCTAGCACAGATACGCAGTATTTT
TRBJ2-7,NA,TRBD1,TRBV2,CASGEWGQGIGEQYF,TGTGCCAGCGGAGAGTGGGGACAGGGAATTGGCGAGCAGTACTTC
TRBJ2-1,NA,NA,TRBV29-1,CSVDGRGPFSYNEQFF,TGCAGCGTTGACGGGCGGGGGCCCTTTAGCTACAATGAGCAGTTCTTC
TRBJ2-5,NA,NA,TRBV1,CTSSPRRAARNAPETQYF,TGCACCAGCAGCCCACGGAGGGCCGCCCGGAACGCTCCCGAGACCCAGTACTTC
TRBJ2-7,NA,NA,TRBV29-1,CSVVEGSYEQYF,TGCAGCGTTGTGGAGGGCTCCTACGAGCAGTACTTC
TRBJ2-7,few,NA,TRBV28,CASRPRGSNEQYF,TGTGCCAGCAGACCCCGGGGATCTAACGAGCAGTACTTC
TRBJ2-2,NA,NA,TRBV4-2,CASRVTGNTGELFF,TGTGCCAGCAGGGTAACAGGCAACACCGGGGAGCTGTTTTTT
TRBJ2-1,NA,TRBD2,TRBV9,CASSGSSGGHGNEQFF,TGTGCCAGCAGCGGATCTAGCGGGGGCCACGGGAATGAGCAGTTCTTC
TRBJ2-7,few,TRBD2,TRBV4-1,CASSQEVGGEPYEQYF,TGCGCCAGCAGCCAAGAAGTGGGAGGGGAACCCTACGAGCAGTACTTC
TRBJ2-2,NA,NA,TRBV7-8,CASSLVGPRDTGELFF,TGTGCCAGCAGCTTAGTCGGTCCCAGGGACACCGGGGAGCTGTTTTTT
TRBJ1-2,few,NA,TRBV7-9,CASSLTGFNYGYTF,TGTGCCAGCAGCTTAACGGGATTTAACTATGGCTACACCTTC
TRBJ2-3,few,NA,TRBV29-1,CSVDTTDYTDTQYF,TGCAGCGTTGATACCACAGACTACACAGATACGCAGTATTTT
TRBJ1-1,few,NA,TRBV7-9,CASRVWGVMNTEAFF,TGTGCCAGCAGGGTTTGGGGGGTCATGAACACTGAAGCTTTCTTT
TRBJ2-3,few,NA,TRBV2,CASTGDTLTQYF,TGTGCCAGCACCGGGGACACTCTTACGCAGTATTTT
TRBJ2-5,NA,TRBD2,TRBV28,CASSVAGEETQYF,TGTGCCAGCAGTGTAGCGGGGGAAGAGACCCAGTACTTC